This entry lists 9 T cell receptor beta chains sequenced from one sample in a study of blood T cell repertoires in COVID-19. The protocol was immunoSEQ multiplex PCR, while the TCRdb copy is restricted to in-frame clones and leaves out a portion. Of roughly 41,000 clones listed, approximately 85% are singletons. The sample was peripheral blood. Source of these receptors: a human donor in a cohort sampled during active COVID-19. The donor label of this sample is uncertain.

The genes are TRBV3-1 (or the pseudogene TRBV3-2) and TRBJ2-7, with TRBD2 identical over 10 bases. The V gene end was trimmed by 2 bases and the J gene end by 5 bases; junction bases not matched to a gene: 9. The germline gives CDR1 LGHDT, CDR2 YNNKEL (reference sequence). The CDR3 contains 16 residues. The CDR3 protein is CASSQSKSGGVDEQYF. The CDR3 DNA is TGTGCCAGCAGCCAAAGTAAGAGCGGGGGGGTAGACGAGCAGTACTTC.

The chain recombines TRBV12-3 or TRBV12-4 with TRBJ1-2, with a tentative D call TRBD1 (5 bases). V was trimmed by 4 bases and J by 7 bases, leaving 7 bases between them. The length of the CDR3 is 11 residues. The CDR3 protein is CASSYQGGYTF. CDR3 DNA sequence: TGTGCCAGCAGTTACCAGGGTGGCTACACCTTC.

This clone was counted a few times. This sequence joins TRBV11-2 and TRBJ2-5; TRBD1 matches 7 bases. This CDR3 spans 17 amino acids. Trimming removed 6 bases from V and 0 bases from J; junction bases left unmatched: 13. The germline V gene encodes CDR1 SGHAT and CDR2 FQNNGV. The DNA for the CDR3 is TGTGCCAGCAGGGCCATGAGGGACAGCACTTACCAAGAGACCCAGTACTTC. Protein product: CASRAMRDSTYQETQYF.

The chain employs TRBV9 and TRBJ1-1; TRBD1 agrees at 8 bases. CDR1 and CDR2 from the germline V gene are SGDLS and YYNGEE. This CDR3 spans 16 amino acids. V was clipped by 8 bases and J by 1 base; unmatched bases: 13. CDR3 nucleotide sequence: TGTGCCAGTAGTACCAGGGGGCGGTTTAGGAACACTGAAGCTTTCTTT. It specifies CASSTRGRFRNTEAFF.

The chain links TRBV6-2 or TRBV6-3 to TRBJ1-1; D gene ambiguous. Germline assignment: CDR1 MNHEY and CDR2 SVGEGT. The CDR3 loop spans 14 amino acids. The V and J ends lost 5 bases and 1 base respectively, with 11 bases between them. CDR3 region: CASSQTNWNTEAFF. The CDR3 bases are TGTGCCAGCAGTCAAACAAATTGGAACACTGAAGCTTTCTTT.

This chain links TRBV28 with TRBJ2-1; TRBD2 might be the D (5 bases). Trimming cost V 4 bases and J 0 bases, with 13 bases left between them. The V gene's germline CDR1 is MDHEN and CDR2 SYDVKM. This CDR3 has 16 residues. Here the CDR3 DNA reads TGTGCCAGCAGTTCGCCTACCGGGAACTCCTACAATGAGCAGTTCTTC. It yields the protein CASSSPTGNSYNEQFF.

The chain carries TRBV5-4 and TRBJ1-6; 8 bases are a match to TRBD1. V lost 0 bases, J lost 7 bases, and 9 bases stayed unmatched. The germline gives CDR1 SGHNT, CDR2 YYREEE (reference sequence). The CDR3 loop spans 17 amino acids. The CDR3 DNA sequence: TGTGCCAGCAGCTTGGCCACAGGGGGGCAAGTGAATTCACCCCTCCACTTT. It specifies CASSLATGGQVNSPLHF.

V gene TRBV19 combines with J gene TRBJ2-2; 8 nucleotides agree with TRBD1. This CDR3 contains 15 residues. The V segment lost 7 bases and the J segment 4 bases; nucleotides outside the gene matches: 8. Germline V gives CDR1 LNHDA, CDR2 SQIVND (reference sequence). The CDR3 DNA follows: TGTGCCAGTACCGTTGGACAGGGTAGCACCGGGGAGCTGTTTTTT. Translating gives CASTVGQGSTGELFF.

The chain uses TRBV3-1 (or the pseudogene TRBV3-2) and TRBJ1-1; TRBD1 is a possible D gene (6 bases). Trimming cost V 6 bases and J 1 base, with 15 bases left between them. The CDR3 extends over 15 amino acids. Germline V gives CDR1 LGHDT, CDR2 YNNKEL (reference sequence). The CDR3 nucleotides are TGTGCCAGCAGTCGGGGGGGCTCGGGGAACACTGAAGCTTTCTTT. Amino acid sequence: CASSRGGSGNTEAFF.